This TCR beta chain is from a study of shared clonotypes between healthy human individuals (dated by TCRdb to the early 2020s). With respect to the entire study: The cohort included three men and a couple of women between 18 and 49 years of age. For each donor, three plates each were used for CD4 naive and CD4 memory, two plates were used for CD8 naive, and one plate was used for CD8 memory. To estimate repertoire size and how much clonotype sharing occurs between individuals, the study deeply sequenced the blood TCR repertoires of five or six healthy adults. To increase sequencing depth and limit assay-specific biases, different laboratories used diverse techniques to prepare libraries and sequence TCR repertoires. Between about 0.8 and 9.5 billion PBMCs per donor were obtained by leukapheresis.

As concerns this clone: The antigen it recognizes is unknown. The sample holds no much larger clone one base away, and base qualities are not on file.

Using the deep immunoSEQ assay, TCR CDR3 regions were amplified from genomic DNA by multiplex PCR. Genomic DNA extracted from each cell subset was distributed evenly over all wells of several immunoSEQ 96-well plates, and each plate served as one replicate. Each replicate PCR for sorted subsets received about 210 ng genomic DNA, equal to 30,000 or so T cell genomes. The purified libraries were quantified using a Qubit 3.0 fluorometer, sized with a Bioanalyzer 2100, and then quantified again using the KAPA Library Quantification kit. Each immunoSEQ 96-well plate was sequenced on its own single-read 150-cycle Illumina NextSeq 550 flow cell. Per the authors' processing: The immunoSEQ output contained only junctional sequences without quality scores, so filtering could not match that applied to full-length reads. To assign V/J genes and CDR3, sequences were annotated using PyIR, a Python wrapper for IgBLAST v1.9, with IMGT germline references. Reads with weak V/J assignments (E-value above 1e-6), missing CDR3, stop codons, out-of-frame junctions, or ambiguous translated residues were removed. V3J clonotypes were defined by identical inferred V gene, J gene, and CDR3 amino acid sequence. Percentage overlap between repertoires was computed as shared unique clonotypes divided by the size of the smaller repertoire. Three approaches were used to assess repertoire richness: RTK rarefaction, the Chao1 estimator, and Recon v2.1 estimates of unobserved clonotypes. Generation probabilities were computed with OLGA for all TCRbeta clonotypes obtained by the gDNA method from several donors. TCRdb mirrors the immuneACCESS table, restricted to in-frame sequences. Some clones are absent from its copies; in checked studies, under half trace to an unresolved V gene, and the reason for the others is unknown. The V and J calls and clone size were taken over from that table, and D and trimming were inferred from the DNA. In all, the sample holds approximately 2.3 million clones, and more than 85% of those were seen once. The ten largest clones capture 0.39% of the sample.

The germline V gene yields SGHAT for CDR1 and FQNNGV for CDR2. V is cut back by 4 bases and J by 0 bases, with 8 bases in the junction unmatched. From the cysteine up to the phenylalanine, the CDR3 has a length of 19 residues. Only the CDR3 DNA is retained, 57 bases long and in frame from the first base. The donors were healthy, HIV-negative adults with no recently reported acute infections or vaccinations. Every donor was a Caucasian adult living in Nashville, Tennessee, USA. CD4+ T cells were enriched through magnetic negative selection, after which naive cells were positively selected on CD45RA and the remaining negative fraction served as the memory subset. Blood was collected by leukapheresis, and PBMCs were isolated by Ficoll-Histopaque density gradient centrifugation and then cryopreserved in liquid nitrogen vapor phase. Analytical flow cytometry was used to check the purity and quantity of each magnetically sorted T cell population. Each sorted fraction had its genomic DNA isolated and then quantified by UV absorbance on a Nanodrop 2000c.

The paper's findings and limits, for the study overall: Across four donors, around 5% of naive CD4, 3% to 3.5% of naive CD8, 2.3% of memory CD4, and under 0.45% of memory CD8 clonotypes were shared. Because the study included only a small number of donors, the genetic and exposure-history diversity represented was limited. Estimated clonotype richness was generally larger for naive than for memory subsets. Sampling was limited to blood, and TCR repertoires in tissue likely differ from TCR repertoires in blood. Compared with non-shared clonotypes, clonotypes shared by all four sorted-subset donors had higher generation probabilities. Pairwise subsampling led to the expectation that sequencing depth would affect the degree of clonotype sharing among donors. Rarefaction of sorted-subset datasets indicated incomplete sequencing despite the large sequencing depth.

The chain couples TRBV11-2 to TRBJ2-3; 15 bases in the middle match TRBD2. Source material: naive CD4+ T cells from PBMCs. What this sample's cell subset or site label stands for: CD45RA+ positively selected. The clonotype comes from a man aged 18 to 29 in good health. Some clones in this sample may be carry-over from other donors' samples. The nucleotide sequence reads as follows: TGTGCCAGCAGCTCCAGGACTAGCGGGAGGGCCTCCAGCACAGATACGCAGTATTTT. This encodes CASSSRTSGRASSTDTQYF.